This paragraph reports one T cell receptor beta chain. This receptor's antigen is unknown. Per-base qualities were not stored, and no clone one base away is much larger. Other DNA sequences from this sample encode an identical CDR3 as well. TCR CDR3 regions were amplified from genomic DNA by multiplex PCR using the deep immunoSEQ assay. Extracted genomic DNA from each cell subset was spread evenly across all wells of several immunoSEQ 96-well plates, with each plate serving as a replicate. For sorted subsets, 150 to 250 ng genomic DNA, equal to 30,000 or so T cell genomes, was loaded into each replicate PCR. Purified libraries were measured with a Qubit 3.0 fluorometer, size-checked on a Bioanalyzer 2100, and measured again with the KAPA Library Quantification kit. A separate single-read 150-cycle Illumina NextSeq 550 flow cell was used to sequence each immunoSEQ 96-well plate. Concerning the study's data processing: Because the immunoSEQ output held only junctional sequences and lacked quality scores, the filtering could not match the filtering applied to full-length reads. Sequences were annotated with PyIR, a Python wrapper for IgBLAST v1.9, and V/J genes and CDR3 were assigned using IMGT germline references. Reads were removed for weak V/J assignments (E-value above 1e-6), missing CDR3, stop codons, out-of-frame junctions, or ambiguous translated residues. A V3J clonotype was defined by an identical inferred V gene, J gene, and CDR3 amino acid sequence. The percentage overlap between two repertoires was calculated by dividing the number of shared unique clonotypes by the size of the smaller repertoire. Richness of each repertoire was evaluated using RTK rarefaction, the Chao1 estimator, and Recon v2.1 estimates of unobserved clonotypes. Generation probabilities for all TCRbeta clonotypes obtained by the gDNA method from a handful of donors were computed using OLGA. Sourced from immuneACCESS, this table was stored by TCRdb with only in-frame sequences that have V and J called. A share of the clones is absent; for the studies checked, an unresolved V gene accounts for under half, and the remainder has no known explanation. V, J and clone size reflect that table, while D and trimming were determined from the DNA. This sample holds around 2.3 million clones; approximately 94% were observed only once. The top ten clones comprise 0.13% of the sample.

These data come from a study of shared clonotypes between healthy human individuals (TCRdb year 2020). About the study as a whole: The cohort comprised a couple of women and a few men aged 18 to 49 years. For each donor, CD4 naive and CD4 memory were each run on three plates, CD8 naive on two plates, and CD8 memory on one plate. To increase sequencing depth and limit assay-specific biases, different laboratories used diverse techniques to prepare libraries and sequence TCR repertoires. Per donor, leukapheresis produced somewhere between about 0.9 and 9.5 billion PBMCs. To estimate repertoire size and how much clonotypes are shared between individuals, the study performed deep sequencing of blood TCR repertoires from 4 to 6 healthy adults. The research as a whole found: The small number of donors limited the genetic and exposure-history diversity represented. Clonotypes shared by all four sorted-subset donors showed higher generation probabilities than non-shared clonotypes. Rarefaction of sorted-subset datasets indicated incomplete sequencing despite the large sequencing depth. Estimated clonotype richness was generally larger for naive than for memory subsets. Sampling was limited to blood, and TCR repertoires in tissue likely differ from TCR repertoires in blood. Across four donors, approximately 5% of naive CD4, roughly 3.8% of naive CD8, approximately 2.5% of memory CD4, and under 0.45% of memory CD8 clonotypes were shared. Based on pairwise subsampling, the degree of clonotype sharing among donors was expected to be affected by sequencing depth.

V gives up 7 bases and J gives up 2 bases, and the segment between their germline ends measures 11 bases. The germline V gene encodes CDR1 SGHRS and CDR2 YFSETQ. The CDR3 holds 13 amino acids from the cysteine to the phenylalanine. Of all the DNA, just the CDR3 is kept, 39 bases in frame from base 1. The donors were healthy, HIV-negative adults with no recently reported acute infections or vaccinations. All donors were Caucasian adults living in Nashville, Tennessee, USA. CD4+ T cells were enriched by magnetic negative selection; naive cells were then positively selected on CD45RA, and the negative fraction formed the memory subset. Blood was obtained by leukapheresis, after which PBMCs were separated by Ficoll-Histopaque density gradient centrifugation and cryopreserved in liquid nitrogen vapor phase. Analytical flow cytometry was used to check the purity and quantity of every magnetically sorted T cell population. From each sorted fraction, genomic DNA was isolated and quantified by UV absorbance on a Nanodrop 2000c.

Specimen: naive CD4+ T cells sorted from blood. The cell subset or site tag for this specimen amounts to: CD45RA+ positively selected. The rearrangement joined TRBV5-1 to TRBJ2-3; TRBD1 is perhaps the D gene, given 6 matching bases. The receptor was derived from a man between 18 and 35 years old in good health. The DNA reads TGCGCCAGCCGACGGGACACCACAGATACGCAGTATTTT. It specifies CASRRDTTDTQYF.